This is a list of T cell receptor beta chains from one sample in a study of regulatory T cells in long-lasting Graves disease. TCRdb reprocessed the multiplex PCR reads with MiXCR, giving one entry per CDR3 protein. The sample lists 400,000 to 500,000 distinct CDR3 sequences, about a sixth occurring once. The same sample was also used in a study of T cells in Graves' hyperthyroidism and ophthalmopathy.

Here the sequenced sample was peripheral blood mononuclear cells (PBMCs), taken at new diagnosis, from a patient treated with antithyroid drugs. The receptors stem from a woman between 25 and 40 years old with Graves disease. The CDR3 runs from the conserved cysteine through the conserved F or W. A D gene is named only where the DNA matches it firmly. Size is omitted from some rows. Given values are once, few, many or a class for expanded clones.

.,.,TRBJ2-3,TRBV9,TGTGCCAGCAGCGCACCAGGGGGCGGGAGGGAGTACACAGATACGCAGTATTTT,CASSAPGGGREYTDTQYF
many,.,TRBJ2-7,TRBV24-1,TGTGCCACCAGTGATACCTCGGGAGACGGGTCCTACGAGCAGTACTTC,CATSDTSGDGSYEQYF
once,.,TRBJ2-7,TRBV6-5,TGTGCCAGCAGTTACTCGCCACAGGGTGGTTACGAGCAGTACTTC,CASSYSPQGGYEQYF
few,TRBD1,TRBJ1-5,TRBV28,TGTGCCAGCAGTTTCGGTCTCAGGGGGAGCAATCAGCCCCAGCATTTT,CASSFGLRGSNQPQHF
.,TRBD2,TRBJ2-5,TRBV15,TGTGCCACCAGCAGAGATAGACTAGCAGTACAAGAGACCCAGTACTTC,CATSRDRLAVQETQYF
many,.,TRBJ2-5,TRBV18,TGTGCCAGCTCAAACCGGGGCCAAGAGACCCAGTACTTC,CASSNRGQETQYF
many,.,TRBJ1-2,TRBV4-1,TGCGCCAGCAGCCAAGGAGCGCTGGGAGCATATAGGTATGGCTACACCTTC,CASSQGALGAYRYGYTF
.,TRBD1,TRBJ2-7,TRBV6-5,TGTGCCAGCAGTTATGGCCGGGACAGGGAAACCTACGAGCAGTACTTC,CASSYGRDRETYEQYF
few,.,TRBJ1-3,TRBV5-1,TGCGCCAGCAGCTTGGGCACGGGGACCACGAACACCATATATTTT,CASSLGTGTTNTIYF
many,.,TRBJ2-7,TRBV7-2,TGTGCCAGCAGCTTTGGGAGAGGTAGCGGCCACTACGAGCAGTACTTC,CASSFGRGSGHYEQYF
few,TRBD2,TRBJ2-1,TRBV6-1,TGTGCCAGCAGTGTCGCTAGCGGCGAGCAGTTCTTC,CASSVASGEQFF
.,.,TRBJ2-1,TRBV20-1,TGCAGTGCTGCCTCACCCGGGTCCTACAATGAGCAGTTCTTC,CSAASPGSYNEQFF
many,.,TRBJ1-2,TRBV3-1,TGTGCCAGCAGCCTATTCGCGGACATGGGGAGCTATGGCTACACCTTC,CASSLFADMGSYGYTF
many,.,TRBJ1-2,TRBV18,TGTGCCAGCTCACCGAGAGCCGGGACAACAAACTATGGCTACACCTTC,CASSPRAGTTNYGYTF
many,TRBD2,TRBJ2-1,TRBV27,TGTGCCAGCAGTCCTTCGACTAGCGGGTACAATGAGCAGTTCTTC,CASSPSTSGYNEQFF
many,.,TRBJ2-5,TRBV6-5,TGTGCCAGCAGTTACGGTCCCCAAGAGACCCAGTACTTC,CASSYGPQETQYF
many,.,TRBJ1-5,TRBV2,TGTGCCAGCAGTGACAATGAACCCAATCAGCCCCAGCATTTT,CASSDNEPNQPQHF
many,.,TRBJ1-5,TRBV2,TGTGCCAGCAGAAAAGGGCAGTATAGCAATCAGCCCCAGCATTTT,CASRKGQYSNQPQHF
many,TRBD1,TRBJ2-7,TRBV27,TGTGCCAGCAGTTTTGGACCGGGACAGGGGTTTTACGAGCAGTACTTC,CASSFGPGQGFYEQYF
.,.,TRBJ2-1,TRBV2,TGTGCCAGCAGTCAAGTAGGGCGGCCGAGCTCCTACAATGAGCAGTTCTTC,CASSQVGRPSSYNEQFF
many,.,TRBJ1-1,TRBV15,TGTGCCACCAGCAGGGTGCTGGGGACTGAAGCTTTCTTT,CATSRVLGTEAFF
many,TRBD1,TRBJ2-2,TRBV29-1,TGCAGCTATAGGGGGCACACGAACACCGGGGAGCTGTTTTTT,CSYRGHTNTGELFF
many,.,TRBJ2-7,TRBV12-3/TRBV12-4,TGTGCCAGCAGCCCTAGGCGGCGGGACGGGTACTACGAGCAGTACTTC,CASSPRRRDGYYEQYF
many,TRBD1,TRBJ2-1,TRBV11-2,TGTGCCAGCAGCCCCGGGACAGGGGGATTGAAAGAGCAGTTCTTC,CASSPGTGGLKEQFF
.,TRBD1,TRBJ2-5,TRBV5-1,TGCGCCAGCAGCTTGGATAGGGGACAGTTCCAAGAGACCCAGTACTTC,CASSLDRGQFQETQYF
many,TRBD1,TRBJ1-1,TRBV7-2,TGTGCCAGCAGCACGAACAGGGGAACTGAAGCTTTCTTT,CASSTNRGTEAFF
few,.,TRBJ2-7,TRBV14,TGTGCCAGCAGCCTACAGTCCAAGCAGTACTTC,CASSLQSKQYF
.,.,TRBJ2-1,TRBV15,TGTGCCACCAGCGGGGGGACATTCGATGAGCAGTTCTTC,CATSGGTFDEQFF
many,.,TRBJ1-1,TRBV29-1,TGCAGCGCCGACGGGGGAGGCACTGAAGCTTTCTTT,CSADGGGTEAFF
.,TRBD1,TRBJ1-5,TRBV28,TGTGCCAGCACCCACCGGGGACAGGGGAGAGATCAGCCCCAGCATTTT,CASTHRGQGRDQPQHF
.,.,TRBJ2-1,TRBV7-2,TGTGCCAGCAGCTTAATCTTCCAGAACGGTGAGCAGTTCTTC,CASSLIFQNGEQFF
many,.,TRBJ2-7,TRBV11-2,TGTGCCAGCAGCTTAGACCTACTAGCTGTGGGGTACGAGCAGTACTTC,CASSLDLLAVGYEQYF